One and the same sample provided the 10 T cell receptor beta chains below, sequenced in a study of long-term antiretroviral therapy in people with HIV (dated by TCRdb to between 2020 and 2023). The immunoSEQ hsTCRB v3.0 assay was used at survey level resolution for TRB variable region sequencing. The immuneACCESS repertoire file appears here via TCRdb, limited to in-frame rearrangements. These files lack a portion of the clones; in checked studies, under half of the deficit traces to unresolved V genes, and the cause of the others is not known. The sample has around 33,000 clones on record, 83% of them singletons. In total, the top ten clones hold 7.9% of the sample. Material: unsorted PBMCs, obtained 0.4 years before starting antiretroviral therapy. The source of these receptors is a young man with HIV.

CDR3 nucleotides: TGTGCCAGCAGTTTATCCGGGGAGCTGTTTTTT. Translated: CASSLSGELFF. The chain uses TRBV27 and TRBJ2-2; D remains unclear. The CDR3 is 11 residues long. The germline V gene has CDR1 MNHEY and CDR2 SMNVEV (reference sequence). With 0 bases removed from V and 7 bases from J, the gap between germline ends came to 0 bases.

The chain links TRBV9 to TRBJ1-3, with D hard to call. From germline, CDR1 is SGDLS and CDR2 YYNGEE. The CDR3 extends over 15 amino acids. The V and J ends lost 2 bases and 0 bases respectively, with 9 bases between them. CDR3 protein: CASSVDPNSGNTIYF. The CDR3 DNA sequence: TGTGCCAGCAGCGTGGACCCAAACTCTGGAAACACCATATATTTT.

The chain links TRBV27 to TRBJ2-3; possible D gene TRBD2, 6 bases. CDR1 MNHEY and CDR2 SMNVEV come from the germline V gene (reference sequence). V was trimmed by 3 bases and J by 3 bases, leaving 13 bases between them. The length of the CDR3 is 15 residues. CDR3 coding DNA: TGTGCCAGCAGTTTCGTCGGGGGTGGGACAGATACGCAGTATTTT. It codes for CASSFVGGGTDTQYF.

J is TRBJ2-7 and V is TRBV2; possibly TRBD1 for D (5 bases). Trimming left V 6 bases short and J 7 bases short, with 19 bases between. The CDR3 has 14 amino acids. The germline gives CDR1 SNHLY, CDR2 FYNNEI. The CDR3 DNA reads as TGTGCCAGCAGGACAGCCTTAAGTACTCCGGAGCAGTACTTC. Residues: CASRTALSTPEQYF.

The genes are TRBV10-1 and TRBJ2-3; 8 nucleotides line up with TRBD2. The CDR3 extends over 18 amino acids. CDR1 is WNHNN and CDR2 is SYGVQD in the germline V gene (reference sequence). The J segment lost 3 bases and the V segment lost 0 bases, leaving 11 bases of the junction unmatched. This chain's CDR3 is CASSESYGGGPLTDTQYF. DNA of the CDR3: TGCGCCAGCAGTGAGTCGTACGGCGGGGGGCCCCTTACAGATACGCAGTATTTT.

The chain carries TRBV19 and TRBJ1-2; TRBD1 agrees at 7 bases. Germline V gene sequence: CDR1 LNHDA, CDR2 SQIVND (reference sequence). The CDR3 spans 15 residues. The ends lost 3 bases at V and 4 bases at J; junction bases unmatched: 8. The CDR3 coding sequence is TGTGCCAGTAGTATGGGGGACAGCCCCTTCTATGGCTACACCTTC. The encoded protein is CASSMGDSPFYGYTF.

The CDR3 DNA reads TGTGCCAGCAGTATCCGACCGGGGACAGTCTACGAGCAGTACTTC. It encodes CASSIRPGTVYEQYF. The rearrangement joins TRBV27 to TRBJ2-7; 7 bases line up with TRBD1. Germline-derived CDR1 and CDR2 are MNHEY and SMNVEV (reference sequence). CDR3 length: 15 residues. The V segment lost 5 bases and the J segment 3 bases; nucleotides outside the gene matches: 10.

The V and J genes are TRBV11-3 and TRBJ2-5; 8 positions match TRBD2. Germline lookup yields CDR1 SGHNT and CDR2 YENEEA. V lost 5 bases to trimming and J lost 2 bases; unmatched junction nucleotides: 16. This CDR3 contains 18 residues. The CDR3 reads CASSPRGGSGSGQETQYF. The CDR3 DNA is TGTGCCAGCAGCCCGAGGGGGGGGAGCGGGAGCGGACAAGAGACCCAGTACTTC.

The V and J genes are TRBV6-4 and TRBJ2-2, with unresolved D. The CDR3 covers 13 residues. The germline CDR1 and CDR2 sequences are MRHNA and SNTAGT. Trimming stripped 2 bases from V and 3 bases from J, with 4 bases between. The CDR3 loop reads CASSDRDTGELFF. The CDR3 DNA is TGTGCCAGCAGTGACAGGGACACCGGGGAGCTGTTTTTT.

The rearrangement links TRBV5-6 to TRBJ2-4; D is undetermined. The CDR3 spans 12 residues. V was trimmed by 4 bases and J by 11 bases, leaving 13 bases between them. Germline V gene sequence: CDR1 SGHDT, CDR2 YYEEEE. The CDR3 nucleotides are TGTGCCAGCAGCAGTGACGGTGTAGTTCAGTACTTC. Its translation is CASSSDGVVQYF.